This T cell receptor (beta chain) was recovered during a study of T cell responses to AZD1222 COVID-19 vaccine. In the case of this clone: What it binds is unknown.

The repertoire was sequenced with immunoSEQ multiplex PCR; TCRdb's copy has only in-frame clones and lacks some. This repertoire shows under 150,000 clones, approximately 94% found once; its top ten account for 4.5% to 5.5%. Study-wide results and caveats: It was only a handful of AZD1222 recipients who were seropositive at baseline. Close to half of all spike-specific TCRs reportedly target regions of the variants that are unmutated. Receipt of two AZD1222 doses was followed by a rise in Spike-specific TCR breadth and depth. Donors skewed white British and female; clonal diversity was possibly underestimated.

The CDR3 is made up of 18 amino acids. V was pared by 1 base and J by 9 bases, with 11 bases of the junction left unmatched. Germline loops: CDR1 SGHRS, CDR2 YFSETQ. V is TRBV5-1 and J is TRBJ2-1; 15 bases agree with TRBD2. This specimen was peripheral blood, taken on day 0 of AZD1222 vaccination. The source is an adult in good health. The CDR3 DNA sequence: TGCGCCAGCAGCTTGCTGTGGACTAGCGGGGGGGCCGGTCTTGAGCAGTTCTTC. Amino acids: CASSLLWTSGGAGLEQFF.